Below are 17 T cell receptor beta chains sequenced from a single sample in a study of T cells after yellow fever vaccination. From the 5' RACE reads, TCRdb called clonotypes with MiXCR, one entry per CDR3 protein. Of 450,000 to 550,000 distinct CDR3 sequences in the sample, just over 20% were seen once. The source material was PBMCs, sampled about 21 days after the first yellow fever vaccination. These receptor sequences come from a young man who received the YFV17D yellow fever vaccine.

V usage is TRBV11-2 and J usage is TRBJ2-7, with D possibly being TRBD1 (6 bases). CDR1 is SGHAT, CDR2 FQNNGV, per germline. V was trimmed by 5 bases and J by 2 bases, leaving 13 bases between them. The CDR3 covers 14 residues. The DNA of the CDR3 is TGTGCCAGCAGCCCATTCAAGGGGGCCTACGAGCAGTACGTC. It is translated as CASSPFKGAYEQYV.

The chain has TRBV10-3 and TRBJ2-2, with TRBD1 matching 8 bases. Germline CDR1 is ENHRY and CDR2 is SYGVKD. The CDR3 loop spans 13 amino acids. Trimming removed 7 bases from V and 4 bases from J; junction bases left unmatched: 2. CDR3 DNA: TGTGCCATCAACCAGGGGGCCACCGGGGAGCTGTTTTTT. Translated, it gives CAINQGATGELFF.

This clonotype was recorded a few times. The chain couples TRBV5-1 to TRBJ2-2; D is undetermined. V shed 3 bases and J shed 4 bases, with 7 bases lying between them. Per germline, CDR1 SGHRS and CDR2 YFSETQ. This CDR3 has 13 amino acids. The CDR3 region is CASSSSATGELFF. The CDR3 DNA follows: TGCGCCAGCAGCTCCAGTGCCACCGGGGAGCTGTTTTTT.

This chain joins TRBV18 and TRBJ1-5; 7 bases are shared with TRBD1. After removal of 2 bases from V and 2 bases from J, the junction contained 12 bases not matched to a gene. The CDR3 runs to 18 residues. Looked up from germline, CDR1 is KGHSH and CDR2 is LQKENI. This CDR3 reads CASSPKGSGGMGNQPQHF. The CDR3 DNA reads as TGTGCCAGCTCACCAAAGGGATCAGGGGGAATGGGCAATCAGCCCCAGCATTTT.

This clonotype appeared a few times. The J gene is TRBJ1-2, the V gene TRBV7-6; tentative D call: TRBD1 (6 bases). Per the germline V gene, CDR1 is SGHVS and CDR2 is FNYEAQ. With 5 bases removed from V and 7 bases from J, the gap between germline ends came to 11 bases. The CDR3 runs to 12 residues. CDR3 sequence: CASSMTGFGYTF. The CDR3 DNA follows: TGTGCCAGCAGCATGACAGGTTTTGGCTACACCTTC.

This clonotype was observed a few times. The gene calls are TRBV4-3 and TRBJ1-3; possible D gene TRBD1, 5 bases. This CDR3 is 17 amino acids long. Germline V gene lookup returns CDR1 LGHNA and CDR2 YSLEER. V lost 1 base and J lost 5, with 18 bases in between. The CDR3 protein is CASSQGYPGKMRNTIYF. In DNA form, the CDR3 reads TGCGCCAGCAGCCAAGGTTATCCAGGGAAGATGAGAAACACCATATATTTT.

This clonotype has a count of ten or more. This chain joins TRBV5-5 and TRBJ1-2, with D possibly matching TRBD1 (5 bases). The CDR3 length is 13 residues. Between the trimmed V and J ends, which lost 4 bases and 4 bases, there was a span of 11 bases. CDR1 is SGHKS, CDR2 YYEKEE, per germline (reference sequence). Here the CDR3 reads CASSLGPLYGYTF. DNA of the CDR3: TGTGCCAGCAGCCTGGGACCGCTCTATGGCTACACCTTC.

The chain recombines TRBV7-2 with TRBJ2-2; 10 bases map to TRBD1. This CDR3 comprises 16 residues. Germline trimming cut 4 bases from V and 6 bases from J; bases unmatched to any gene: 8. From germline, CDR1 is SGHTA and CDR2 FQGNSA. The CDR3 loop is CASSSPGQGFPGELFF. The CDR3 bases are TGTGCCAGCAGCTCCCCGGGACAGGGGTTCCCCGGGGAGCTGTTTTTT.

This clonotype appeared many times. The CDR3 is CASSRDRGDQPQHF. The DNA of the CDR3 is TGTGCCAGCAGTAGGGACAGGGGGGATCAGCCCCAGCATTTT. This chain links TRBV12-3 or TRBV12-4 with TRBJ1-5, with 11 bases that match TRBD1. This CDR3 has 14 residues. Trimming cost V 5 bases and J 5 bases; bases outside gene matches: 2.

The rearrangement joins TRBV7-8 to TRBJ2-3; no firm D call. V dropped 6 bases and J dropped 2 bases, with 12 bases sitting between them. From germline, CDR1 is SGHVS and CDR2 FQNEAQ. This CDR3 is built from 14 residues. This chain's CDR3 is CASSSTDPTDTQYF. The CDR3 coding sequence is TGTGCCAGCAGTTCGACGGACCCCACAGATACGCAGTATTTT.

This clonotype has more than one count but fewer than ten. The DNA for the CDR3 is TGCAGTGCTAGAGGGGTTGGGACTAGCGGAGGTCAGTACTTC. Its translation: CSARGVGTSGGQYF. This rearrangement joins TRBV20-1 to TRBJ2-7; 11 bases agree with TRBD2. Trimming at V came to 1 base and at J to 10 bases, leaving 9 bases not matched to a gene. CDR3 length equals 14 residues. CDR1 DFQATT and CDR2 SNEGSKA come from the germline V gene (reference sequence).

This clonotype was seen ten or more times. The chain is built from TRBV7-2 and TRBJ2-6; the match to TRBD1 covers 9 bases. Germline CDR1 is SGHTA and CDR2 is FQGNSA. J gave up 0 bases and V 4 bases, and 4 bases lay outside the gene matches. The CDR3 has 17 amino acids. The CDR3 here is CASSWGQGLSGANVLTF. CDR3 in DNA: TGTGCCAGCAGCTGGGGACAGGGACTCTCTGGGGCCAACGTCCTGACTTTC.

The chain links TRBV20-1 to TRBJ2-1; 13 nucleotides match TRBD2. Trimming took 6 bases from V and 0 from J; bases not matched to a gene: 5. The CDR3 sequence is 16 residues long. From germline, CDR1 is DFQATT and CDR2 SNEGSKA (reference sequence). The CDR3 nucleotides are TGCAGTGCCTTAGGGACTAGCGGGAACTCCTACAATGAGCAGTTCTTC. Translated: CSALGTSGNSYNEQFF.

The chain uses TRBV6-2 or TRBV6-3 and TRBJ2-3, with 9 bases identical to TRBD2. This CDR3 comprises 15 residues. Per germline, CDR1 MNHEY and CDR2 SVGEGT. With V trimmed by 4 bases and J by 4 bases, 6 bases remained unmatched. The CDR3 DNA is TGTGCCAGCAGTTTCCCGGGACTAGCAGCAGATACGCAGTATTTT. Translated: CASSFPGLAADTQYF.

The V and J genes are TRBV6-2 or TRBV6-3 and TRBJ1-1, with a weak D call TRBD1 (5 bases). The CDR3 length is 12 residues. V lost 8 bases, J lost 4 bases, and 11 bases lay in between. Germline CDR1 reads MNHEY; CDR2 reads SVGEGT. The CDR3 sequence is CASRPGPTEAFF. Here the CDR3 DNA reads TGTGCCAGCCGTCCGGGGCCCACTGAAGCTTTCTTT.

The V and J genes are TRBV20-1 and TRBJ2-7; D might be TRBD2 (5 bases). Germline V lookup: CDR1 DFQATT, CDR2 SNEGSKA (reference sequence). The CDR3 is 15 residues long. Trimming cost V 4 bases and J 1 base, with 17 bases left between them. CDR3 sequence: CSATGVGHTSYEQYF. DNA of the CDR3: TGCAGTGCTACCGGGGTGGGCCACACTTCCTACGAGCAGTACTTC.

The chain uses TRBV5-6 and TRBJ2-3; 7 bases are a match to TRBD2. CDR3 length: 14 residues. Losses at the gene ends were 5 bases for V and 2 bases for J; bases not matched to a gene: 5. CDR1 and CDR2 from the germline V gene are SGHDT and YYEEEE. This CDR3 is CASRSAGPTDTQYF. The DNA for the CDR3 is TGTGCCAGCAGATCAGCGGGGCCCACAGATACGCAGTATTTT.